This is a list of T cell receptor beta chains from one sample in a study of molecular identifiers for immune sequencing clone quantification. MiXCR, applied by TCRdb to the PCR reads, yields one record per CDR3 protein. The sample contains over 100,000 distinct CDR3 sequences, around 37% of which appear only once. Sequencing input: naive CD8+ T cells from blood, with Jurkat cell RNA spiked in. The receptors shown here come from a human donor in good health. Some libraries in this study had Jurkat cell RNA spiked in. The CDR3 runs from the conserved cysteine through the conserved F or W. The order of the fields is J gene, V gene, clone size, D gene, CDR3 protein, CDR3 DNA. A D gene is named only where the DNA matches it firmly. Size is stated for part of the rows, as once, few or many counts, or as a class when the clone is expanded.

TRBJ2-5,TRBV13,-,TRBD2,CASSPEGLQETQYF,TGTGCCAGCAGCCCCGAGGGACTACAAGAGACCCAGTACTTC
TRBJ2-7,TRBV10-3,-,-,CAISPGDYEQYF,TGTGCCATCAGCCCGGGGGACTACGAGCAGTACTTC
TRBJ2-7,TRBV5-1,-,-,CASSLWAGDSEQYF,TGCGCCAGCAGCTTGTGGGCAGGGGATAGCGAGCAGTACTTC
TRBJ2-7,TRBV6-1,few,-,CASSVLPDGSYEQYF,TGTGCCAGCAGTGTCCTCCCGGACGGTTCCTACGAGCAGTACTTC
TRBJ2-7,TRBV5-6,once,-,CASSLVLIRNEQYF,TGTGCCAGCAGCTTGGTGCTAATTCGTAACGAGCAGTACTTC
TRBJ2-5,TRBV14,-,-,CASSQETLIQETQYF,TGTGCCAGCAGCCAAGAGACACTCATCCAAGAGACCCAGTACTTC
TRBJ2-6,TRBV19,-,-,CASSIDLYFHSGANVLTF,TGTGCCAGTAGTATAGATCTATACTTCCACTCTGGGGCCAACGTCCTGACTTTC
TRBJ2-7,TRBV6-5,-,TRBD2,CASSYSVTSEPYGQYF,TGTGCCAGCAGTTACTCGGTGACTAGCGAGCCCTACGGGCAGTACTTC
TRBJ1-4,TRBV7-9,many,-,CASSGSPDKKNEKLFF,TGTGCCAGCAGCGGGAGCCCGGACAAGAAGAATGAAAAACTGTTTTTT
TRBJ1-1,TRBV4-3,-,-,CASSQDGGYTEAFF,TGCGCCAGCAGCCAAGATGGTGGGTACACTGAAGCTTTCTTT
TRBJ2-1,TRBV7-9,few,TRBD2,CASSLDPGLAGGSYNEQFF,TGTGCCAGCAGCTTAGATCCTGGGCTAGCGGGAGGGTCCTACAATGAGCAGTTCTTC
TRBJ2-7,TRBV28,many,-,CASSLWPGATNEQYF,TGTGCCAGCAGTTTATGGCCGGGGGCGACCAACGAGCAGTACTTC
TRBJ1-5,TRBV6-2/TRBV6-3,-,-,CASSLPGETSRSQHF,TGTGCCAGCAGCCTCCCGGGGGAGACGAGTCGGTCCCAGCATTTT
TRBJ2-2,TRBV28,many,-,CASSDPGAAGELFF,TGTGCCAGCAGTGATCCAGGGGCGGCCGGGGAGCTGTTTTTT
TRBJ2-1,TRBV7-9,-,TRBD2,CASSSGLAASEQFF,TGTGCCAGCAGCTCCGGGCTAGCGGCGAGTGAGCAGTTCTTC
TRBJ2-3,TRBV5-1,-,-,CASGPHTQYF,TGCGCCAGCGGCCCCCATACGCAGTATTTT
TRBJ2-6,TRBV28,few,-,CASSHGAISGANVLTF,TGTGCCAGCAGTCACGGAGCCATCTCTGGGGCCAACGTCCTGACTTTC
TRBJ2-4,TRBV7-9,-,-,CASSSTSALAKNIQYF,TGTGCCAGCAGCTCAACCTCGGCCCTAGCCAAAAACATTCAGTACTTC
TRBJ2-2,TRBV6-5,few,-,CASSYEVRLVTNTGELFF,TGTGCCAGCAGTTACGAGGTCCGACTAGTTACGAACACCGGGGAGCTGTTTTTT
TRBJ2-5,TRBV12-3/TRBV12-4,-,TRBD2,CASRETSGRETQYF,TGTGCCAGCAGGGAAACTAGCGGGAGAGAGACCCAGTACTTC
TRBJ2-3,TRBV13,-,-,CASSPTITDTQYF,TGTGCCAGCAGCCCTACAATCACAGATACGCAGTATTTT
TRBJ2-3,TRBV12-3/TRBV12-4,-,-,CASSTGVSTDTQYF,TGTGCCAGCAGTACTGGCGTAAGCACAGATACGCAGTATTTT
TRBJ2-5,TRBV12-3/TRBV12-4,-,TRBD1,CASSAMGQGEETQYF,TGTGCCAGCAGCGCCATGGGACAGGGGGAAGAGACCCAGTACTTC
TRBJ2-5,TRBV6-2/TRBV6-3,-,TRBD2,CASSPPGLGATQYF,TGTGCCAGCAGTCCGCCGGGACTAGGAGCGACCCAGTACTTC
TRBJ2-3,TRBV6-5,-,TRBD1,CASSFPSPGQPQFTDTQYF,TGTGCCAGCAGTTTCCCATCTCCGGGACAGCCCCAATTCACAGATACGCAGTATTTT
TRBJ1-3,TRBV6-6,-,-,CATISGNTIYF,TGTGCCACCATCTCTGGAAACACCATATATTTT
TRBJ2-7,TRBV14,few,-,CASSRGLEQYF,TGTGCCAGCAGCCGAGGGTTAGAGCAGTACTTC
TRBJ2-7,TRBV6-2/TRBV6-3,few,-,CASSYWGRTYEQYF,TGTGCCAGCAGTTACTGGGGGAGAACCTACGAGCAGTACTTC